One and the same sample provided the 16 T cell receptor beta chains below, sequenced in a study of PD-1 blockade in classical Hodgkin lymphoma. The method was immunoSEQ multiplex PCR; TCRdb's version includes in-frame clones alone and lacks a portion of them. The top ten hold 28% of the sample, which has about 4,200 clones, approximately 87% seen once. Every patient relapsed after autologous stem cell transplantation, and brentuximab vedotin exposure varied. Magnetic negative selection was used to purify CD4+ T cells from PBMCs that had been thawed. The sequencing here drew on CD4+ T cells from blood, taken at baseline. These receptors all stem from a human donor with classical Hodgkin lymphoma.

V gene TRBV11-2 combines with J gene TRBJ2-1; 14 bases map to TRBD2. Trimming at V came to 3 bases and at J to 9 bases, leaving 4 bases not matched to a gene. The CDR3 length is 15 residues. CDR1 SGHAT and CDR2 FQNNGV come from the germline V gene. The CDR3 reads CASSFGTSGSGEQFF. DNA of the CDR3: TGTGCCAGCAGCTTCGGGACTAGCGGGAGTGGTGAGCAGTTCTTC.

The V call is TRBV5-6, the J call TRBJ1-2; D gene uncertain. Trimming took 6 bases from V and 5 from J, leaving 17 bases between them. The CDR3 covers 14 residues. Germline assignment: CDR1 SGHDT and CDR2 YYEEEE. The CDR3: CASTPRGVGYGYTF. The CDR3 region has the DNA TGTGCCAGCACCCCTCGTGGGGTTGGATATGGCTACACCTTC.

The chain has TRBV11-3 and TRBJ2-1; TRBD2 aligns across 7 bases. The V gene end was trimmed by 6 bases and the J gene end by 9 bases; junction bases not matched to a gene: 5. In germline, CDR1 is SGHNT, CDR2 YENEEA. CDR3 length: 12 amino acids. This chain's CDR3 is CASRGGTSEQFF. The DNA for the CDR3 is TGTGCCAGCAGGGGGGGGACTTCTGAGCAGTTCTTC.

V and J are TRBV10-3 and TRBJ1-2; D perhaps matches TRBD1 (5 bases). The CDR3 is 15 residues long. V was clipped by 0 bases and J by 8 bases, with 16 bases between them. Per the germline V gene, CDR1 is ENHRY and CDR2 is SYGVKD. CDR3: CAISESLAGSQGYTF. CDR3 nucleotide sequence: TGTGCCATCAGTGAGTCTTTGGCAGGGTCTCAAGGCTACACCTTC.

V and J are TRBV11-2 and TRBJ2-2, with a possible D match to TRBD1 (6 bases). The V gene's germline CDR1 is SGHAT and CDR2 FQNNGV. CDR3 length equals 17 residues. V was cut by 3 bases and J by 3 bases, with 17 bases left in between. In DNA, the CDR3 is TGTGCCAGCAGCTTGACTTTGGGGGCGACCGACACCGGGGAGCTGTTTTTT. This encodes CASSLTLGATDTGELFF.

The rearrangement uses TRBV7-9 and TRBJ1-1; unclear D gene. V was cut by 4 bases and J by 8 bases, with 8 bases left in between. Germline-derived CDR1 and CDR2 are SEHNR and FQNEAQ (reference sequence). This CDR3 comprises 11 residues. CDR3 loop: CASSSVEEAFF. CDR3 bases: TGTGCCAGCAGCTCGGTCGAAGAAGCTTTCTTT.

This chain joins TRBV6-6 and TRBJ1-1; 7 bases fit TRBD1. The CDR3 runs 15 residues. Germline V gene sequence: CDR1 MNHNY, CDR2 SVGAGI (reference sequence). J was trimmed by 5 bases and V by 0 bases; bases with no gene match: 6. The CDR3 sequence is CASSYSDREGTEAFF. CDR3 coding DNA: TGTGCCAGCAGTTACTCAGACAGGGAGGGGACTGAAGCTTTCTTT.

This clone came up a few times. The chain has TRBV28 and TRBJ1-5; the D is unclear. CDR1 and CDR2 from the germline V gene are MDHEN and SYDVKM. With 1 base removed from V and 6 bases from J, the gap between germline ends came to 4 bases. CDR3 length: 12 amino acids. The DNA for the CDR3 is TGTGCCAGCAGTTTATTTGCTCAGCCCCAGCATTTT. Translated, it gives CASSLFAQPQHF.

The chain has TRBV5-1 and TRBJ1-1; D remains unclear. This CDR3 region has 13 residues. Looked up from germline, CDR1 is SGHRS and CDR2 is YFSETQ. V lost 3 bases, J lost 2 bases, and 8 bases lay in between. As DNA, the CDR3 is TGCGCCAGCAGCTCGGGAGTCAACACTGAAGCTTTCTTT. Protein product: CASSSGVNTEAFF.

About this clone itself: A junction end diverges from the germline sequence, so it may reflect a read error. The chain recombines TRBV6-1 with TRBJ1-2; 8 nucleotides match TRBD1. Germline V gene lookup returns CDR1 MNHNS and CDR2 SASEGT. The CDR3 spans 13 residues. The CDR3 sequence: CASSESGQGIYHF. The CDR3 DNA follows: TGTGCCAGCAGTGAGTCAGGACAGGGAATTTATCACTTC.

In this sample, this clone turned up once. The chain links TRBV5-1 to TRBJ2-2; D uncertain. CDR1 and CDR2 (germline): SGHRS, YFSETQ. The CDR3 consists of 16 residues. The V end was cut by 4 bases, the J end by 2 bases, with 15 bases between. CDR3 residues: CASSVTRQINTGELFF. As DNA, the CDR3 is TGCGCCAGCAGCGTTACACGGCAGATTAACACCGGGGAGCTGTTTTTT.

The chain carries TRBV30 and TRBJ2-7; 12 bases line up with TRBD1. Trimming at V came to 2 bases and at J to 3 bases, leaving 8 bases not matched to a gene. This CDR3 region has 16 residues. CDR1 and CDR2 from the germline V gene are GTSNPN and SVGIG (reference sequence). The CDR3 nucleotides read TGTGCCTGGAGTCCCCGGGACAGGGGGCATAGCTACGAGCAGTACTTC. It encodes CAWSPRDRGHSYEQYF.

The gene calls are TRBV5-3 and TRBJ2-7; 8 bases line up with TRBD2. TRBV5-3 is sorted into the ORF group, with uncertain function. Trimming took 4 bases from V and 1 from J; bases not matched to a gene: 13. The CDR3 spans 17 residues. This CDR3 reads CARSPYRLAGLSYEQYF. For the CDR3, the DNA is TGTGCCAGAAGCCCGTACCGATTAGCGGGGCTATCCTACGAGCAGTACTTC.

The genes are TRBV2 and TRBJ2-7; D uncertain. The CDR3 totals 16 residues. V gave up 2 bases and J gave up 2 bases, with 16 bases separating them. Germline loops: CDR1 SNHLY, CDR2 FYNNEI. CDR3 in amino acids: CASSERVPMATYEQYF. The CDR3 DNA follows: TGTGCCAGCAGTGAAAGAGTCCCTATGGCCACCTACGAGCAGTACTTC.

The chain is built from TRBV10-1 and TRBJ2-1; TRBD2 matches at 9 bases. V dropped 1 base and J dropped 5; count of bases not matched to a gene: 6. Germline V CDR1 and CDR2: WNHNN, SYGVQD (reference sequence). This CDR3 spans 16 amino acids. CDR3 residues: CASSEWGTSHDNEQFF. As DNA, the CDR3 is TGCGCCAGCAGTGAGTGGGGGACTAGCCACGACAATGAGCAGTTCTTC.

V and J are TRBV10-3 and TRBJ1-1, with D perhaps TRBD1 (6 bases). Between the trimmed V and J ends, which lost 4 bases and 2 bases, there was a span of 11 bases. The CDR3 has 14 residues. Germline values: CDR1 ENHRY, CDR2 SYGVKD. The CDR3 DNA reads TGTGCCATCAGTGGTCGGACAGAAAACACTGAAGCTTTCTTT. Encoded protein: CAISGRTENTEAFF.